This T cell receptor beta chain is drawn from a study of CD8 T cells in Susac syndrome. This clonotype was seen just once. The authors reverse transcribed about 0.45 to 1 ug RNA with random hexamers. Coverage of TCR beta CDR3 amplification by immunoSEQ multiplex PCR extended to 54 Vbeta and 13 Jbeta. TCRdb re-analysed the immunoSEQ multiplex PCR reads in MiXCR, keeping a single row per CDR3 protein. The table records around 130,000 distinct CDR3 sequences, 85% to 95% of them present only once. The V end was cut by 3 bases, the J end by 0 bases, with 9 bases between. Germline lookup yields CDR1 KGHDR and CDR2 SFDVKD. This CDR3 region has 15 residues. TCR beta from blood CD8+ and CD4+ T cells was sequenced.

Source material: CD4+ T cells from PBMCs. The rearrangement uses TRBV24-1 and TRBJ2-3; D perhaps matches TRBD2 (5 bases). This TCR came from a human donor in good health. CDR3 sequence (DNA): TGTGCCACCAGTGATCACAGCGGTAGCACAGATACGCAGTATTTT. Amino acids: CATSDHSGSTDTQYF.